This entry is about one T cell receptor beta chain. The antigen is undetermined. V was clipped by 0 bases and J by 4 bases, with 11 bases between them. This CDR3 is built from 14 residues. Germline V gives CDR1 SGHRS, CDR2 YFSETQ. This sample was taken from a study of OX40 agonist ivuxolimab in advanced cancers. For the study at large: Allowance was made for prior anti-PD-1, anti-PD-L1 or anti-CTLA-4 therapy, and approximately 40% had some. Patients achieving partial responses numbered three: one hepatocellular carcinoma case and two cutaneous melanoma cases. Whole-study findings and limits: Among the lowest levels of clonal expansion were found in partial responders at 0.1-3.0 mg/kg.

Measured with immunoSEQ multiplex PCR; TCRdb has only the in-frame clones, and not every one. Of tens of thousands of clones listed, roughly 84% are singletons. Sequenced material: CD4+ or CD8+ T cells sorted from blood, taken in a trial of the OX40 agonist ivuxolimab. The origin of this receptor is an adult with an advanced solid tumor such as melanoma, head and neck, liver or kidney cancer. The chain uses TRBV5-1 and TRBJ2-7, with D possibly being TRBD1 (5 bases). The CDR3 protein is CASSLDTGEYEQYF. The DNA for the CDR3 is TGCGCCAGCAGCTTGGATACAGGAGAGTACGAGCAGTACTTC.